This T cell receptor (beta chain) comes out of a study of long-term antiretroviral therapy in people with HIV. Worth noting for this clone: Its antigen is not identified.

At the survey level, the v3.0 immunoSEQ assay was run. Sequencing used immunoSEQ multiplex PCR; TCRdb keeps in-frame clones, though not all of them. The sample shows 20,000 or so clones, roughly 80% of them seen only once. Unmatched junction bases numbered 3, after V lost 0 bases and J lost 2 bases. This CDR3 is 15 amino acids long. CDR1 and CDR2 (germline): SGHRS, YFSETQ. Study-wide results and caveats: Although diversity increased after ART, it remained lower than in transplant donor controls.

The rearrangement uses TRBV5-1 and TRBJ1-2; 8 nucleotides align to TRBD1. Material: unsorted PBMCs, obtained 0.2 years after starting antiretroviral therapy. The sequence came from a young woman with HIV. The CDR3 DNA sequence: TGCGCCAGCAGCTTGGAGGGACAGGCGAACTATGGCTACACCTTC. Its protein product is CASSLEGQANYGYTF.